This TCR beta chain was identified in a study of spatial heterogeneity in lung cancer. This clonotype was seen ten or more times. Its antigen is unknown. The time point denotes: sample taken at primary tumor resection. Material for sequencing was whole RNA from tumor, nontumor lung or frozen PBMC, left unsorted. TCRdb itself ran the 5' RACE reads through MiXCR, one entry per CDR3 protein. The data contain tens of thousands of distinct CDR3 sequences, nearly 6.5% of them singletons. Whole-study results and caveats: Tracking of tumor mutation counts was seen in expanded intratumoral alpha and beta TCR counts.

Deletions cut 3 bases from V and 3 bases from J, with 6 bases between. CDR1 is SNHLY and CDR2 is FYNNEI in the germline V gene. The CDR3 consists of 13 residues. The sequence was collected from a male donor with early-stage non-small cell lung cancer. The specimen comprised lung tumor tissue, sampled at surgery. This chain links TRBV2 with TRBJ1-5, with D hard to call. The CDR3 coding sequence is TGTGCCAGCAGTGACCAGCCCAATCAGCCCCAGCATTTT. Encoded protein: CASSDQPNQPQHF. The entire variable domain, with the rest obtained from reference TRBV2 and TRBJ1-5, is as follows: EPEVTQTPSHQVTQMGQEVILRCVPISNHLYFYWYRQILGQKVEFLVSFYNNEISEKSEIFDDQFSVERPDGSNFTLKIRSTKLEDSAMYFCASSDQPNQPQHFGDGTRLSIL.